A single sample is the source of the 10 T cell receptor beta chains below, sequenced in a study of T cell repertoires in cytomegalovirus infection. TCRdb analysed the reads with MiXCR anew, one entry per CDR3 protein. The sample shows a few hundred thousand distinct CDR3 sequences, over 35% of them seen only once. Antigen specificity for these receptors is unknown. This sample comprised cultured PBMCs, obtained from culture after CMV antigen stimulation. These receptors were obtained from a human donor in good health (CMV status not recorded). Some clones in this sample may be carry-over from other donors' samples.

The CDR3 sequence is CASSYPNRRTSGSTDTQYF. The CDR3, as DNA: TGTGCCAGCAGTTACCCTAACCGAAGGACTAGCGGTAGCACAGATACGCAGTATTTT. J is TRBJ2-3 and V is TRBV6-6, with TRBD2 identical over 10 bases. V shed 2 bases, J shed 0 bases, and the junction held 11 bases outside the gene matches. Germline V gene sequence: CDR1 MNHNY, CDR2 SVGAGI (reference sequence). The CDR3 covers 19 residues.

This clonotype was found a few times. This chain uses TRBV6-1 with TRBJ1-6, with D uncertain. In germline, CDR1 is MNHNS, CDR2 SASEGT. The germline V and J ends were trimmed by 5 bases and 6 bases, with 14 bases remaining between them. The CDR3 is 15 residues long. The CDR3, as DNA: TGTGCCAGCAGTTCGAGCGGTTGGGCTAATTCACCCCTCCACTTT. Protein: CASSSSGWANSPLHF.

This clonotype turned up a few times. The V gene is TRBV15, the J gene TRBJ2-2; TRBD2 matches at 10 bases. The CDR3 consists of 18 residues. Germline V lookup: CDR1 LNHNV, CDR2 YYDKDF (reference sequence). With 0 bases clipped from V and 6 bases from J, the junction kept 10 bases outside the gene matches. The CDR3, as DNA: TGTGCCACCAGCAGAGATCTCTCTAGCGGGAGACGGGCCGGGGAGCTGTTTTTT. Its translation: CATSRDLSSGRRAGELFF.

CDR3 sequence reads: CASRAAGNLETQYF. The DNA for the CDR3 is TGTGCCAGCAGGGCAGCGGGAAATCTCGAGACCCAGTACTTC. This sequence joins TRBV12-3 or TRBV12-4 and TRBJ2-5; 7 nucleotides agree with TRBD2. The V and J ends lost 6 bases and 5 bases, in that order; junction bases with no gene match: 9. The CDR3 length is 14 residues.

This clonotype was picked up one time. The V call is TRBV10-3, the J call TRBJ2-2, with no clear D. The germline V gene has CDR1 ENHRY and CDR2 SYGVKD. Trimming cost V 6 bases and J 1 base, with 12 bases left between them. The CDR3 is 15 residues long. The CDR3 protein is CAIRTLLGNTGELFF. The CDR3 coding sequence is TGTGCCATCAGGACCCTCTTAGGGAACACCGGGGAGCTGTTTTTT.

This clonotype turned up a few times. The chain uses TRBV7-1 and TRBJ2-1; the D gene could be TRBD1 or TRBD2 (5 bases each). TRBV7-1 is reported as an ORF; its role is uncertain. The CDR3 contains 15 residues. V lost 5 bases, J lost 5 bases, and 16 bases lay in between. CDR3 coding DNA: TGTGCCAGCAGCCAAGCCCGGGGCAGGGACAATGAGCAGTTCTTC. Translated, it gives CASSQARGRDNEQFF.

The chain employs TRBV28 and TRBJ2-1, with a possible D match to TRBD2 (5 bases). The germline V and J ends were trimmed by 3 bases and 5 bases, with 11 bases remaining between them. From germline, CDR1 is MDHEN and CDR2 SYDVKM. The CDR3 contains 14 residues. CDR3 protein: CASSFSAENNEQFF. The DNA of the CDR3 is TGTGCCAGCAGTTTCTCAGCGGAAAACAATGAGCAGTTCTTC.

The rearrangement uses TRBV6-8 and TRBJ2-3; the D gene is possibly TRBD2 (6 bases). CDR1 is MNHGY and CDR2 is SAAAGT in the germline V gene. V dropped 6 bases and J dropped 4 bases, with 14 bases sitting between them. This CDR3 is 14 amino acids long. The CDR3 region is CASSRGSGADTQYF. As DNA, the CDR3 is TGTGCCAGCAGCCGCGGGTCGGGGGCAGATACGCAGTATTTT.

CDR3 DNA sequence: TGTGCCAGCAGCCAAGATAAGGGGGCGATCGGCTACACCTTC. Translating gives CASSQDKGAIGYTF. The V call is TRBV14, the J call TRBJ1-2; 7 bases agree with TRBD1. The CDR3 covers 14 residues. Trimming at V came to 0 bases and at J to 8 bases, leaving 6 bases not matched to a gene. Germline V gene data show CDR1 as SGHDN and CDR2 as FVKESK.

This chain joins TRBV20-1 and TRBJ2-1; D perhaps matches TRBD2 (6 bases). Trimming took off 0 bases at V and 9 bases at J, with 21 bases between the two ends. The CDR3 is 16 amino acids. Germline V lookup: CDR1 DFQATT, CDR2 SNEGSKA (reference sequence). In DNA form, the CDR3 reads TGCAGTGCTAGAGATCGGGGGACGCTCTACACGGTTGAGCAGTTCTTC. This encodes CSARDRGTLYTVEQFF.